A selection of T cell receptor beta chains follows, all from one sample in a study of cytomegalovirus exposure and HLA in healthy donors. The repertoire was sequenced with immunoSEQ multiplex PCR; TCRdb's copy has only in-frame clones and lacks some. Of about 130,000 clones listed, roughly 70% are singletons. The sample comprised PBMCs. These receptors all come from a man aged 35-49 years in good health and CMV-seropositive. Each CDR3 is given with its conserved first and last residue. The D gene is left open where the match is weak. Some rows have no size entry. The others give once, few or many, or a class for an expanded clone.

j_call v_call clone_size d_call cdr3_nt cdr3_aa
TRBJ2-3 TRBV14 few TRBD2 TGTGCCAGCTGTCCGGGACTAGTCACAGATACGCAGTATTTT CASCPGLVTDTQYF
TRBJ1-1 TRBV7-2 . . TGTGCCAGCAGCCTAACAGGGAGGAACACTGAAGCTTTCTTT CASSLTGRNTEAFF
TRBJ2-2 TRBV5-5 . TRBD2 TGTGCCAGCAGCTTTACTAGCGAGAGATACACCGGGGAGCTGTTTTTT CASSFTSERYTGELFF
TRBJ2-4 TRBV5-1 . TRBD1 TGCGCCAGCAGCTTGAATGCAGGGGGCGCGAACATTCAGTACTTC CASSLNAGGANIQYF
TRBJ1-2 TRBV19 . . TGTGCCACTTTCAGCGGGGAGTCGGTGGGTGGCTACACCTTC CATFSGESVGGYTF
TRBJ1-5 TRBV6-5 . TRBD1 TGTGCCAGCACCGCAGGGGGAAATCAGCCCCAGCATTTT CASTAGGNQPQHF
TRBJ1-4 TRBV7-9 . TRBD1 TGTGCCAGCTCCCCGAACAGGGGAATTAATGAAAAACTGTTTTTT CASSPNRGINEKLFF
TRBJ1-2 TRBV5-1 . TRBD1 TGCGCCAGCAGCGGCGGACAGGGAAGCTATGGCTACACCTTC CASSGGQGSYGYTF
TRBJ2-5 TRBV11-2 few TRBD2 TGTGCCAGCAGCTTGGGAGCGGGGGGATACCAAGAGACCCAGTACTTC CASSLGAGGYQETQYF
TRBJ2-7 TRBV7-9 . TRBD1 TGTGCCAGCAGCCACCGGGACAGGGGATCCGAGCAGTACTTC CASSHRDRGSEQYF